This T cell receptor (beta chain) was obtained from a study of T cell repertoires in cytomegalovirus infection. On the study more broadly: HLA-C-restricted CMV epitopes, recently identified, and well-studied HLA-B-restricted ones were used by the study.

This clonotype was seen only a few times. Antigen: not known. J lost 4 bases, V lost 5 bases, and 5 bases had no gene match. CDR3 length equals 15 residues. Per germline, CDR1 SGHVS and CDR2 FNYEAQ. A single record per CDR3 protein comes from TCRdb applying MiXCR to the reads. The sample carries around 310,000 distinct CDR3 sequences, under 35% recorded once. This receptor was obtained from a human donor in good health (CMV status not recorded). Some clones in this sample may be carry-over from other donors' samples. The chain couples TRBV7-6 to TRBJ1-1; 12 nucleotides match TRBD1. Sequenced material: cultured PBMCs, taken from culture after CMV antigen stimulation. The CDR3 DNA sequence: TGTGCCAGCAGCCCCGGGACAGGGGGCACCACTGAAGCTTTCTTT. Protein: CASSPGTGGTTEAFF.